Presented here are 16 T cell receptor beta chains from one specimen sequenced in a study of blood T cell repertoires in COVID-19. Produced via immunoSEQ multiplex PCR; TCRdb's table is partial and in-frame only. This sample has under 200,000 clones; about 85% occur once, and the top ten carry less than 6.5%. Material: peripheral blood. The receptor set was obtained from a woman in her forties or fifties with COVID-19, enrolled during active disease.

V usage is TRBV5-4 and J usage is TRBJ1-2; a possible D gene is TRBD1 (5 bases). The CDR3 covers 12 residues. Trimming shortened V by 5 bases and J by 8 bases, and 13 bases separated the two germline ends. Germline V gene sequence: CDR1 SGHNT, CDR2 YYREEE (reference sequence). CDR3 region: CASRFGAAGYTF. CDR3 bases: TGTGCCAGCAGATTTGGGGCCGCCGGCTACACCTTC.

This clone has more than one count but fewer than ten. The chain has TRBV14 and TRBJ2-2, with TRBD1 matching over 7 bases. Germline values: CDR1 SGHDN, CDR2 FVKESK. The junction had 8 bases not matched to a gene; V was cut back by 2 bases and J by 5 bases. The CDR3 loop spans 16 amino acids. CDR3 DNA: TGTGCCAGCAGCCAATTTACAGGGGAGAATACCGGGGAGCTGTTTTTT. It specifies CASSQFTGENTGELFF.

CDR3 amino acids: CAFNRDSSYPYEQYF. The CDR3 DNA follows: TGTGCCTTTAACCGGGACAGCTCATACCCCTACGAGCAGTACTTC. The rearrangement links TRBV30 to TRBJ2-7, with 7 bases lining up with TRBD1. The ends lost 7 bases at V and 2 bases at J; junction bases unmatched: 14. This CDR3 has 15 amino acids. Germline CDR1 reads GTSNPN; CDR2 reads SVGIG (reference sequence).

This clone has a handful of counts. The chain recombines TRBV6-2 or TRBV6-3 with TRBJ2-7, with a tentative D call TRBD2 (6 bases). The CDR3 length is 14 residues. Trimming cost V 6 bases and J 1 base, with 13 bases left between them. Looked up from germline, CDR1 is MNHEY and CDR2 is SVGEGT. The CDR3, as DNA: TGTGCCAGCAGCCCCCGTCGGGGGTCCTACGAGCAGTACTTC. It is translated as CASSPRRGSYEQYF.

The V call is TRBV19, the J call TRBJ2-3, with TRBD2 matching over 8 bases. Germline CDR1 is LNHDA and CDR2 is SQIVND (reference sequence). The CDR3 is 13 residues long. Unmatched junction bases numbered 8, after V lost 10 bases and J lost 5 bases. The CDR3 sequence: CATARGGLDTQYF. The CDR3 DNA is TGTGCCACCGCCCGGGGGGGCCTAGATACGCAGTATTTT.

The chain uses TRBV19 and TRBJ1-4; TRBD1 matches at 7 bases. The trim removed 6 bases at V and 3 bases at J, leaving 10 bases unmatched. The germline CDR1 and CDR2 sequences are LNHDA and SQIVND (reference sequence). The CDR3 has 16 residues. The CDR3 loop is CASSPGTDGPNEKLFF. The DNA for the CDR3 is TGTGCCAGTAGCCCCGGGACAGATGGCCCTAATGAAAAACTGTTTTTT.

V and J are TRBV6-2 or TRBV6-3 and TRBJ2-7, with D perhaps TRBD2 (6 bases). Trimming removed 6 bases from V and 5 bases from J, with 20 bases in between. In germline, CDR1 is MNHEY, CDR2 SVGEGT. The CDR3 has 15 amino acids. DNA of the CDR3: TGTGCCAGCAGCCTAAATCCGGGAGCTGGGAACGAGCAGTACTTC. Residues: CASSLNPGAGNEQYF.

The V and J genes are TRBV2 and TRBJ2-4; perhaps TRBD2 as D (5 bases). CDR3 length equals 16 residues. Trimming removed 1 base at V and 7 bases at J, with 17 bases between. Germline-derived CDR1 and CDR2 are SNHLY and FYNNEI. Here the CDR3 DNA reads TGTGCCAGCAGTGAAGGCGCAGGACTTCTGTGGAACATTCAGTACTTC. Protein sequence: CASSEGAGLLWNIQYF.

The rearrangement uses TRBV5-5 and TRBJ1-5; D not resolved. V dropped 4 bases and J dropped 11 bases, with 19 bases sitting between them. Germline-derived CDR1 and CDR2 are SGHKS and YYEKEE (reference sequence). The CDR3 spans 14 residues. The CDR3 DNA follows: TGTGCCAGCAGCCGAAACCCCGGGGAGGGAGCCCAGCATTTT. Translated, it gives CASSRNPGEGAQHF.

The chain couples TRBV18 to TRBJ2-2, with D tentatively TRBD1 (6 bases). V was cut by 4 bases and J by 1 base, with 10 bases left in between. Germline values: CDR1 KGHSH, CDR2 LQKENI. The CDR3 loop spans 15 amino acids. CDR3 bases: TGTGCCAGCTCACTTGAACAGGGGAACACCGGGGAGCTGTTTTTT. This encodes CASSLEQGNTGELFF.

The chain couples TRBV19 to TRBJ2-5; possibly TRBD1 for D (7 bases). The V end lost 1 base, the J end lost 5 bases, and 14 bases lay between the germline ends. This CDR3 contains 15 residues. Germline CDR1 is LNHDA and CDR2 is SQIVND (reference sequence). CDR3 in amino acids: CASSIVEGAVETQYF. The CDR3 DNA reads TGTGCCAGTAGTATAGTGGAGGGGGCGGTGGAGACCCAGTACTTC.

V and J are TRBV14 and TRBJ2-7, with 12 bases lining up with TRBD2. This CDR3 is 14 amino acids long. Germline-derived CDR1 and CDR2 are SGHDN and FVKESK. Trimming removed 4 bases from V and 4 bases from J; junction bases left unmatched: 2. For the CDR3, the DNA is TGTGCCAGCAGCCCGACTAGCGGGGGATACGAGCAGTACTTC. Translating gives CASSPTSGGYEQYF.

This sequence joins TRBV19 and TRBJ1-4; no definite D call. The CDR3 covers 13 residues. The V and J ends lost 0 bases and 6 bases respectively, with 5 bases between them. Germline V gene data show CDR1 as LNHDA and CDR2 as SQIVND (reference sequence). CDR3 loop: CASSIELHEKLFF. The CDR3 coding sequence is TGTGCCAGTAGTATAGAACTTCATGAAAAACTGTTTTTT.

This clone appeared a few times. The chain employs TRBV5-4 and TRBJ1-4; 10 nucleotides match TRBD1. CDR1 is SGHNT and CDR2 is YYREEE in the germline V gene (reference sequence). The CDR3 contains 14 residues. Unmatched junction bases numbered 4, after V lost 4 bases and J lost 7 bases. The chain's CDR3 is CASSGTGVSEKLFF. CDR3 DNA sequence: TGTGCCAGCAGCGGGACAGGGGTTAGTGAAAAACTGTTTTTT.

The V call is TRBV6-4, the J call TRBJ2-5, with 11 positions matching TRBD2. Germline V gene sequence: CDR1 MRHNA, CDR2 SNTAGT. This CDR3 is 16 amino acids long. With V trimmed by 2 bases and J by 0 bases, 2 bases remained unmatched. DNA of the CDR3: TGTGCCAGCAGTGACATAGCGGGGGGGAACCAAGAGACCCAGTACTTC. This sequence encodes CASSDIAGGNQETQYF.

The V call is TRBV7-8, the J call TRBJ2-3, with 8 bases identical to TRBD2. Trimming cost V 3 bases and J 5 bases; bases outside gene matches: 7. CDR1 SGHVS and CDR2 FQNEAQ come from the germline V gene. CDR3 length: 15 residues. The CDR3 loop is CASSFGAGEVDTQYF. In DNA form, the CDR3 reads TGTGCCAGCAGCTTTGGAGCGGGGGAGGTAGATACGCAGTATTTT. The full variable domain, completed using reference TRBV7-8 and TRBJ2-3, is GAGVSQSPRYKVAKRGQDVALRCDPISGHVSLFWYQQALGQGPEFLTYFQNEAQLDKSGLPSDRFFAERPEGSVSTLKIQRTQQEDSAVYLCASSFGAGEVDTQYFGPGTRLTVL.